This T cell receptor beta chain was documented in a study of a mutant IDH1 vaccine in newly diagnosed glioma. Overall study context: The therapy given earlier, which was standard therapy, consisted of radiotherapy, temozolomide, or both, and most of the patients received both. Scheduled at week 35, visit V12 preceded visit V13, held at week 47. Study-level results: Across multiple MHC alleles, around 93% of patients had vaccine-induced responses. Seemingly, pseudoprogression had no relation to changes in the top peripheral T cell clonotypes.

Using immunoSEQ multiplex PCR, the repertoire was profiled, and TCRdb retains in-frame clones only, with some absent. The table records over 80,000 clones, roughly four fifths of them present only once. Time point defined: week 47, end of study. A 20-mer mutant IDH1 peptide at 300 ug was injected subcutaneously with topical imiquimod. Comments on this clone: Its antigen is unidentified.

Germline V gene sequence: CDR1 SGHAT, CDR2 FQNNGV. V was cut by 4 bases and J by 1 base, with 8 bases left in between. CDR3 length: 13 amino acids. The chain combines TRBV11-2 with TRBJ2-7; D gene ambiguous. This receptor was identified in a man between 40 and 49 years old with glioma. Material: PBMCs, obtained from a glioma patient whose treatment included an IDH1 peptide vaccine. The CDR3 sequence is CASSSTPSYEQYF. The CDR3 bases are TGTGCCAGCAGCTCAACGCCGTCCTACGAGCAGTACTTC.